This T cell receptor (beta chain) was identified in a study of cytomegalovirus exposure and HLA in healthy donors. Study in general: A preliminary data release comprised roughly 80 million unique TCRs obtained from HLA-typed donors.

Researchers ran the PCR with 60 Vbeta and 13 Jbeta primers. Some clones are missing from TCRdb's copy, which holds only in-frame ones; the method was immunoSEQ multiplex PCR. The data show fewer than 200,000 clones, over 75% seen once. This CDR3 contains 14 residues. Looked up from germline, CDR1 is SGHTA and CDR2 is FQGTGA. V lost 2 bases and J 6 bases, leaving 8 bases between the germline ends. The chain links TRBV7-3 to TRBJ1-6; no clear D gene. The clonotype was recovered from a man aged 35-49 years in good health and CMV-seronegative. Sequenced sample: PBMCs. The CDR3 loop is CASSLERFNSPLHF. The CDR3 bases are TGTGCCAGCAGCTTAGAACGGTTTAATTCACCCCTCCACTTT.